These T cell receptor beta chains were read from a single sample in a study of response to subunit inactivated influenza vaccine. TCRdb processed the RT-PCR reads anew with MiXCR; each CDR3 protein has one entry. The sample has roughly 500,000 distinct CDR3 sequences; more than 15% are singletons. The sample here was CD4+ T cells sorted from PBMCs, taken around 2 years after vaccination. These TCRs come from a man between 50 and 69 years old who received an inactivated influenza vaccine. CDR3s leave out the opening cysteine and the closing phenylalanine or tryptophan. D genes are given only for firm matches. Size is omitted from some rows. Given values are once, few, many or a class for expanded clones.

D: -; J: TRBJ1-4; V: TRBV20-1; size: few; CDR3: SARDGGIPSEKLF
D: TRBD1; J: TRBJ2-7; V: TRBV12-3/TRBV12-4; size: -; CDR3: ASSHPTGDIYEQY
D: TRBD1; J: TRBJ2-2; V: TRBV6-2/TRBV6-3; size: -; CDR3: ASSLRGPLYSFTNTGELF
D: -; J: TRBJ2-7; V: TRBV5-1; size: few; CDR3: ASSPLPGALYEQY
D: TRBD2; J: TRBJ2-7; V: TRBV7-3; size: -; CDR3: ASSPDSGSFEQY
D: -; J: TRBJ1-5; V: TRBV5-1; size: few; CDR3: ASSLGGGDQPQH
D: -; J: TRBJ1-5; V: TRBV12-3/TRBV12-4; size: -; CDR3: ASSPFAGGNQPQH
D: -; J: TRBJ2-2; V: TRBV15; size: -; CDR3: ATSRDHGGELF
D: -; J: TRBJ2-1; V: TRBV7-8; size: -; CDR3: ASSLVSGNNEQF
D: TRBD2; J: TRBJ2-7; V: TRBV6-1; size: many; CDR3: ASSHSGGAYEQY
D: -; J: TRBJ2-1; V: TRBV12-3/TRBV12-4; size: few; CDR3: ASSLGGPSYNEQF
D: TRBD1; J: TRBJ1-3; V: TRBV28; size: few; CDR3: ASRLGTAIGNTIY
D: -; J: TRBJ2-7; V: TRBV3-1; size: -; CDR3: ASSPGTYSYEQY
D: -; J: TRBJ2-3; V: TRBV11-3; size: few; CDR3: ASSLAGSANTQY
D: TRBD1; J: TRBJ2-2; V: TRBV28; size: -; CDR3: ASSVTGTGNTGELF
D: -; J: TRBJ2-1; V: TRBV18; size: few; CDR3: ASSPAGTGGSGEQF
D: TRBD1; J: TRBJ2-7; V: TRBV25-1; size: -; CDR3: ASSEPDRGRREQY
D: TRBD1; J: TRBJ2-5; V: TRBV3-1; size: -; CDR3: ASSPPGQRETQY
D: TRBD1; J: TRBJ2-7; V: TRBV6-4; size: few; CDR3: ASSDTGTGRSYEQY
D: TRBD1; J: TRBJ2-7; V: TRBV6-1; size: -; CDR3: ATGQGVRSSYEQY
D: TRBD2; J: TRBJ2-1; V: TRBV4-2; size: many; CDR3: ASSRERGEQF
D: TRBD1; J: TRBJ2-3; V: TRBV5-1; size: -; CDR3: ASSEQGARTDTQY
D: -; J: TRBJ2-7; V: TRBV6-1; size: -; CDR3: ASSPDGYYEQY
D: TRBD2; J: TRBJ2-2; V: TRBV7-8; size: -; CDR3: ASSLALAGGTGELF
D: TRBD1; J: TRBJ2-7; V: TRBV5-1; size: -; CDR3: ASSLSLSQGAREQY
D: -; J: TRBJ2-4; V: TRBV5-1; size: many; CDR3: ASSPEPGPAKNIQY
D: TRBD1; J: TRBJ2-1; V: TRBV14; size: few; CDR3: ASSDTGQGVDVQF
D: TRBD1; J: TRBJ1-2; V: TRBV29-1; size: few; CDR3: SARTGGASGYT
D: TRBD1; J: TRBJ2-3; V: TRBV20-1; size: -; CDR3: SAGKGGADTQY
D: -; J: TRBJ1-4; V: TRBV5-5; size: few; CDR3: ASSYSNANEKLF
D: TRBD1; J: TRBJ1-4; V: TRBV5-6; size: few; CDR3: ASSLENDRVNEKLF